Following are 23 T cell receptor beta chains from one sample sequenced in a study of cytomegalovirus exposure and HLA in healthy donors. Clones were sequenced by immunoSEQ multiplex PCR, and TCRdb holds only the in-frame ones, with some missing. This table has more than 120,000 clones, around 87% appearing once. Sequencing was done on a sample of PBMCs. Receptors originate from a young man in good health and CMV-seropositive.

V usage is TRBV5-1 and J usage is TRBJ2-7; D ambiguous. The CDR3 consists of 15 residues. Germline V lookup: CDR1 SGHRS, CDR2 YFSETQ. Trimming left V 0 bases short and J 3 bases short, with 13 bases between. CDR3 DNA sequence: TGCGCCAGCAGCTTGGTGGCAGGCAGGAACTACGAGCAGTACTTC. Its translation is CASSLVAGRNYEQYF.

V gene TRBV5-1 combines with J gene TRBJ2-7; 8 bases are shared with TRBD2. CDR1 is SGHRS and CDR2 is YFSETQ in the germline V gene. J gave up 1 base and V 4 bases, and 7 bases lay outside the gene matches. The CDR3 is 15 residues long. This CDR3 is CASSTIAGRSYEQYF. In DNA, the CDR3 is TGCGCCAGCAGCACAATAGCGGGACGGTCCTACGAGCAGTACTTC.

The CDR3 bases are TGTGCCAGCAGCTTAGTTCAGGGAGGCACTGAAGCTTTCTTT. It yields the protein CASSLVQGGTEAFF. The J gene is TRBJ1-1, the V gene TRBV7-9; D is possibly TRBD1 (5 bases). Trimming took 1 base from V and 4 from J, leaving 10 bases between them. The CDR3 has 14 amino acids. Germline CDR1 SEHNR, CDR2 FQNEAQ (reference sequence). The full variable domain, rest sourced from reference TRBV7-9 and TRBJ1-1, is DTGVSQNPRHKITKRGQNVTFRCDPISEHNRLYWYRQTLGQGPEFLTYFQNEAQLEKSRLLSDRFSAERPKGSFSTLEIQRTEQGDSAMYLCASSLVQGGTEAFFGQGTRLTVV.

In this sample, this clone turned up once. This chain uses TRBV10-3 with TRBJ2-5; D unclear. Trimming stripped 7 bases from V and 5 bases from J, with 8 bases between. Germline CDR1 and CDR2: ENHRY and SYGVKD. CDR3 length: 11 amino acids. The CDR3 region is CAINSGETQYF. CDR3 in DNA: TGTGCCATCAACTCCGGGGAGACCCAGTACTTC.

This clone occurred once. J is TRBJ2-1 and V is TRBV6-4, with 9 nucleotides matching TRBD1. The length of the CDR3 is 16 residues. J gave up 3 bases and V 0 bases, and 3 bases lay outside the gene matches. Germline V gene lookup returns CDR1 MRHNA and CDR2 SNTAGT. The CDR3 DNA reads TGTGCCAGCAGTGACTCCCCGGGACAGGGCTACAATGAGCAGTTCTTC. Protein: CASSDSPGQGYNEQFF.

J is TRBJ2-7 and V is TRBV25-1; 10 positions agree with TRBD2. The length of the CDR3 is 14 residues. J gave up 4 bases and V 6 bases, and 6 bases lay outside the gene matches. Germline V lookup: CDR1 MGHDK, CDR2 SYGVNS. CDR3 sequence (DNA): TGTGCCAGCAGCGTAGCGGGGGGAGCTTACGAGCAGTACTTC. The encoded protein is CASSVAGGAYEQYF.

This clone was counted once. The genes are TRBV19 and TRBJ1-2, with TRBD1 identical over 7 bases. This CDR3 region has 14 residues. Germline CDR1 LNHDA, CDR2 SQIVND (reference sequence). After removal of 6 bases from V and 2 bases from J, the junction contained 6 bases not matched to a gene. For the CDR3, the DNA is TGTGCCAGTAGGGGACCGACAGGGAACTATGGCTACACCTTC. Its protein is CASRGPTGNYGYTF.

The chain uses TRBV4-1 and TRBJ2-7; tentatively, D is TRBD2 (5 bases). Germline V CDR1 and CDR2: MGHRA, YSYEKL. The CDR3 runs to 15 residues. V lost 5 bases to trimming and J lost 4 bases, with 18 bases between them. The CDR3 reads CASSDGPPPGYEQYF. The CDR3 DNA reads TGCGCCAGCAGCGATGGACCGCCGCCGGGGTACGAGCAGTACTTC.

The genes are TRBV9 and TRBJ2-7, with a weak D call TRBD2 (7 bases). Germline V CDR1 and CDR2: SGDLS, YYNGEE. V was pared by 3 bases and J by 2 bases, with 12 bases between. This CDR3 comprises 14 residues. The CDR3 reads CASSASGGAYEQYF. The CDR3 nucleotides are TGTGCCAGCAGCGCCTCGGGGGGCGCCTACGAGCAGTACTTC.

The chain joins TRBV6-1 to TRBJ2-1; 11 bases are a match to TRBD2. Unmatched junction bases numbered 10, after V lost 4 bases and J lost 8 bases. The CDR3 is 16 amino acids. Germline CDR1 reads MNHNS; CDR2 reads SASEGT. The CDR3 loop is CASSGASGGNGYEQFF. Written as DNA, the CDR3 is TGTGCCAGCAGTGGGGCTAGCGGGGGGAACGGGTATGAGCAGTTCTTC.

The chain uses TRBV27 and TRBJ1-5, with D possibly TRBD1 on 5 matching bases. From germline, CDR1 is MNHEY and CDR2 SMNVEV (reference sequence). V shed 6 bases and J shed 4 bases, with 13 bases lying between them. The CDR3 contains 14 residues. CDR3 loop: CASRLAGENQPQHF. Here the CDR3 DNA reads TGTGCCAGCAGATTAGCGGGGGAGAATCAGCCCCAGCATTTT.

This clone has only a few counts. The chain has TRBV6-6 and TRBJ2-5; 10 bases are a match to TRBD1. V shed 6 bases and J 5 bases; nucleotides not matched to a gene: 12. Germline V gene lookup returns CDR1 MNHNY and CDR2 SVGAGI (reference sequence). There are 16 residues in the CDR3. The CDR3 DNA sequence: TGTGCCAGCAGAAACGACCGGACAGGGGGATACGAGACCCAGTACTTC. Its translation: CASRNDRTGGYETQYF.

The rearrangement links TRBV2 to TRBJ1-4; perhaps TRBD1 as D (5 bases). Germline V gene data show CDR1 as SNHLY and CDR2 as FYNNEI. The V end was cut by 2 bases, the J end by 2 bases, with 15 bases between. The CDR3 runs to 17 residues. CDR3: CASSEMTFRATNEKLFF. In DNA form, the CDR3 reads TGTGCCAGCAGTGAAATGACCTTCAGGGCGACTAATGAAAAACTGTTTTTT.

This chain connects TRBV19 to TRBJ2-7; D perhaps matches TRBD2 (7 bases). Germline CDR1 LNHDA, CDR2 SQIVND (reference sequence). Trimming stripped 4 bases from V and 1 base from J, with 20 bases between. The CDR3 has 17 residues. Written as DNA, the CDR3 is TGTGCCAGTAGTACCCTCACTCCGCGGGGGCCTTCCTACGAGCAGTACTTC. Encoded protein: CASSTLTPRGPSYEQYF.

Of note for this clone: The junction departs from the called germline gene at one end, perhaps through a read error. The CDR3 nucleotides are TGTGCCAGTGGGGGGACAGGGGCCCCGTTTTTT. Protein: CASGGTGAPFF. The chain recombines TRBV19 with TRBJ2-3, with 10 bases that match TRBD1. Germline V gives CDR1 LNHDA, CDR2 SQIVND (reference sequence). The CDR3 length is 11 residues.

The chain couples TRBV2 to TRBJ2-1; no clear D gene. The CDR3 totals 11 residues. Trimming left V 8 bases short and J 4 bases short, with 6 bases between. CDR1 and CDR2 (germline): SNHLY, FYNNEI. The CDR3 loop is CASLYYNEQFF. DNA of the CDR3: TGTGCCAGCCTTTATTACAATGAGCAGTTCTTC.

This clone was seen just once. The rearrangement uses TRBV10-2 and TRBJ1-4, with a possible D match to TRBD1 (5 bases). The germline V gene has CDR1 WSHSY and CDR2 SAAADI. Trimming pared 8 bases from V and 8 bases from J, leaving 15 bases between. The CDR3 spans 13 residues. The CDR3 bases are TGCGCCAGCGCCGGGCCTCGGGGGGAAAAACTGTTTTTT. This translates into CASAGPRGEKLFF.

The rearrangement uses TRBV6-5 and TRBJ2-2; D unresolved. The germline V gene encodes CDR1 MNHEY and CDR2 SVGAGI. The CDR3 is made up of 15 amino acids. The V gene lost 0 bases and the J gene lost 0 bases, with 5 bases spanning the gap. Written as DNA, the CDR3 is TGTGCCAGCAGTTACTCGGGCACGAACACCGGGGAGCTGTTTTTT. It translates to CASSYSGTNTGELFF.

The gene calls are TRBV6-5 and TRBJ2-7, with 8 bases fitting TRBD2. Germline V gives CDR1 MNHEY, CDR2 SVGAGI. The CDR3 extends over 16 amino acids. V was clipped by 2 bases and J by 4 bases; unmatched bases: 10. Written as DNA, the CDR3 is TGTGCCAGCAGTTACGAAGGCGGGAGGATATGGTACGAGCAGTACTTC. Translation gives CASSYEGGRIWYEQYF.

This chain uses TRBV7-8 with TRBJ1-4, with D perhaps TRBD1 (6 bases). This CDR3 has 14 residues. V lost 6 bases, J lost 6 bases, and 14 bases lay in between. Per germline, CDR1 SGHVS and CDR2 FQNEAQ. CDR3 DNA sequence: TGTGCCAGCAGTATCCCGAACAGGGATGAAAAACTGTTTTTT. It specifies CASSIPNRDEKLFF.

The CDR3 sequence is CASSLIQGPVYEQYF. The CDR3 DNA reads as TGTGCCAGCAGCCTAATACAGGGACCTGTCTACGAGCAGTACTTC. The V and J genes are TRBV7-9 and TRBJ2-7; possibly TRBD1 for D (6 bases). V gave up 5 bases and J gave up 3 bases, with 17 bases separating them. This CDR3 contains 15 residues. Germline loops: CDR1 SEHNR, CDR2 FQNEAQ (reference sequence).

This sequence joins TRBV6-6 and TRBJ2-5; tentative D call: TRBD2 (5 bases). Germline V CDR1 and CDR2: MNHNY, SVGAGI (reference sequence). V lost 5 bases, J lost 2 bases, and 18 bases lay in between. This CDR3 is built from 16 residues. The CDR3 DNA is TGTGCCAGCAGTGCGCCCCCGTCGGGGATACAAGAGACCCAGTACTTC. Amino acids: CASSAPPSGIQETQYF.

CDR3 coding DNA: TGTGCCAGCAGTTACTCGGGACAGGGCGGATATGAAAAACTGTTTTTT. This translates into CASSYSGQGGYEKLFF. J is TRBJ1-4 and V is TRBV6-6, with 9 positions matching TRBD1. There are 16 residues in the CDR3. V gave up 0 bases and J gave up 6 bases; unmatched junction bases: 5. In germline, CDR1 is MNHNY, CDR2 SVGAGI (reference sequence).